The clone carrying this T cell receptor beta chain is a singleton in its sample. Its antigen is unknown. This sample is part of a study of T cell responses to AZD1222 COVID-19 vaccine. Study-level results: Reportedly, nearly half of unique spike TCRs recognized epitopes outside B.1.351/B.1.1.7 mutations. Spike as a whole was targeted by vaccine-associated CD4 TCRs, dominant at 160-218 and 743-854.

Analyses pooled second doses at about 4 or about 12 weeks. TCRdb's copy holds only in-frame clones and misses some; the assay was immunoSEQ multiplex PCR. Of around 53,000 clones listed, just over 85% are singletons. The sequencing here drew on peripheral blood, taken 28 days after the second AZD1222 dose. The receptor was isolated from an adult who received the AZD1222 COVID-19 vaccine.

The CDR3 loop reads CASSPLRNNEQFF. The CDR3 region has the DNA TGTGCCAGCTCACCTCTTCGGAACAATGAGCAGTTCTTC. The chain has TRBV18 and TRBJ2-1; no clear D. The germline gives CDR1 KGHSH, CDR2 LQKENI. CDR3 length equals 13 residues. The V end lost 3 bases, the J end lost 5 bases, and 8 bases lay between the germline ends.